Following are 18 T cell receptor beta chains from one sample sequenced in a study of blood T cells in healthy people across ages. A second PCR of roughly 7 to 11 cycles used a sample-barcoded 5' primer and a J-beta primer mix. TCRdb fed the 5' RACE reads into MiXCR, producing one record per CDR3 protein. The data show 780,000 or so distinct CDR3 sequences, roughly 50% seen once. Source material: blood. The source of these receptors is an elderly man in good health.

The sample holds a few counts of this clonotype. The genes are TRBV29-1 and TRBJ1-1; no firm D call. V lost 8 bases and J lost 0, with 16 bases in between. The CDR3 runs to 14 residues. Germline V gene lookup returns CDR1 SQVTM and CDR2 ANQGSEA. The CDR3 sequence is CSLKGPRMNTEAFF. In nucleotides, the CDR3 is TGCAGCCTTAAAGGCCCACGGATGAACACTGAAGCTTTCTTT.

The rearrangement joins TRBV20-1 to TRBJ2-5; 8 bases line up with TRBD1. CDR1 is DFQATT, CDR2 SNEGSKA, per germline (reference sequence). The trim removed 3 bases at V and 3 bases at J, leaving 3 bases unmatched. The CDR3 contains 13 residues. The CDR3 DNA reads TGCAGTGCTAGGGGGACAGGAGAAGAGACCCAGTACTTC. Translating gives CSARGTGEETQYF.

This chain joins TRBV7-9 and TRBJ2-1, with TRBD2 matching over 7 bases. The CDR3 is 15 amino acids. V was clipped by 1 base and J by 7 bases; unmatched bases: 7. Germline V lookup: CDR1 SEHNR, CDR2 FQNEAQ (reference sequence). The CDR3 is CASSLVGAGVNEQFF. The DNA of the CDR3 is TGTGCCAGCAGCTTAGTGGGCGCGGGAGTAAATGAGCAGTTCTTC. Using reference TRBV7-9 and TRBJ2-1 for the parts outside the CDR3, the full variable domain is DTGVSQNPRHKITKRGQNVTFRCDPISEHNRLYWYRQTLGQGPEFLTYFQNEAQLEKSRLLSDRFSAERPKGSFSTLEIQRTEQGDSAMYLCASSLVGAGVNEQFFGPGTRLTVL.

V is TRBV12-3 or TRBV12-4 and J is TRBJ2-1; TRBD1 might be the D (6 bases). The V gene lost 8 bases and the J gene lost 7 bases, with 21 bases spanning the gap. CDR3 length: 15 residues. CDR3 DNA sequence: TGTGCCAGCGGCTCTCCGGGACAAGCAAAAAATGAGCAGTTCTTC. Protein product: CASGSPGQAKNEQFF.

The genes are TRBV7-2 and TRBJ1-1; TRBD1 matches at 7 bases. V lost 5 bases to trimming and J lost 4 bases; unmatched junction nucleotides: 16. This CDR3 comprises 17 residues. Germline CDR1 reads SGHTA; CDR2 reads FQGNSA. CDR3 sequence (DNA): TGTGCCAGCAGCCCCCGTCCCGGGACAGAATGGGGCACTGAAGCTTTCTTT. It is translated as CASSPRPGTEWGTEAFF.

Only a few counts were recorded for this clonotype. The chain is built from TRBV7-9 and TRBJ2-5; 10 positions agree with TRBD2. Germline V gene sequence: CDR1 SEHNR, CDR2 FQNEAQ (reference sequence). The CDR3 consists of 16 residues. V shed 1 base, J shed 5 bases, and the junction held 7 bases outside the gene matches. In DNA, the CDR3 is TGTGCCAGCAGCTTAGGCCTAGCGGGAGCGCGGGAGACCCAGTACTTC. Translated, it gives CASSLGLAGARETQYF. Full variable domain (rest looked up from reference TRBV7-9 and TRBJ2-5): DTGVSQNPRHKITKRGQNVTFRCDPISEHNRLYWYRQTLGQGPEFLTYFQNEAQLEKSRLLSDRFSAERPKGSFSTLEIQRTEQGDSAMYLCASSLGLAGARETQYFGPGTRLLVL.

This clonotype has only a few counts. The chain uses TRBV6-5 and TRBJ2-6; 8 nucleotides align to TRBD1. V was clipped by 6 bases and J by 2 bases; unmatched bases: 6. The CDR3 is made up of 16 amino acids. The germline gives CDR1 MNHEY, CDR2 SVGAGI. The CDR3 sequence: CASRADRGPGANVLTF. The CDR3 DNA sequence: TGTGCCAGCAGGGCAGACAGGGGACCTGGGGCCAACGTCCTGACTTTC.

This clonotype was found a few times. This chain connects TRBV5-6 to TRBJ2-1, with a weak D call TRBD2 (7 bases). The CDR3 runs to 15 residues. Between the trimmed V and J ends, which lost 2 bases and 2 bases, there was a span of 11 bases. CDR1 SGHDT and CDR2 YYEEEE come from the germline V gene. The DNA of the CDR3 is TGTGCCAGCAGCTTTAGGCGGGGGCCCTACAATGAGCAGTTCTTC. Translated, it gives CASSFRRGPYNEQFF. Full variable domain (rest looked up from reference TRBV5-6 and TRBJ2-1): DAGVTQSPTHLIKTRGQQVTLRCSPKSGHDTVSWYQQALGQGPQFIFQYYEEEERQRGNFPDRFSGHQFPNYSSELNVNALLLGDSALYLCASSFRRGPYNEQFFGPGTRLTVL.

The CDR3 is CSARDLAGATETQYF. The CDR3 bases are TGCAGTGCTAGAGACCTAGCGGGAGCAACCGAGACCCAGTACTTC. The chain links TRBV20-1 to TRBJ2-5; TRBD2 matches 10 bases. The germline V gene encodes CDR1 DFQATT and CDR2 SNEGSKA (reference sequence). The CDR3 is 15 residues long. J lost 5 bases, V lost 0 bases, and 6 bases had no gene match.

V and J are TRBV24-1 and TRBJ2-2; perhaps D is TRBD1 or TRBD2 (5 bases each). V shed 10 bases and J shed 6 bases, with 8 bases lying between them. Germline CDR1 reads KGHDR; CDR2 reads SFDVKD. The CDR3 extends over 11 amino acids. The CDR3 spells CATGDPGELFF. CDR3 DNA sequence: TGTGCCACAGGGGACCCCGGGGAGCTGTTTTTT.

The chain employs TRBV6-1 and TRBJ2-5; D call uncertain. The last part of the DNA fits TRBJ2-7 better; the J call may be wrong. This CDR3 region has 15 residues. Per the germline V gene, CDR1 is MNHNS and CDR2 is SASEGT. Written as DNA, the CDR3 is TGTGCCAGCAGTGTTGGGCCGGCTGGTACCTACGAGCAGTACTTC. It encodes CASSVGPAGTYEQYF.

This clonotype occurred a few times. Here the CDR3 DNA reads TGCAGTGCTACTGATAGCGGGAGGCCCCAAGAGACCCAGTACTTC. Protein: CSATDSGRPQETQYF. The V gene is TRBV20-1, the J gene TRBJ2-7, with 10 bases fitting TRBD2. The J call could be wrong; TRBJ2-5 is a better fit for the DNA end. Germline V gene lookup returns CDR1 DFQATT and CDR2 SNEGSKA (reference sequence). This CDR3 is 15 amino acids long.

The V gene is TRBV6-1, the J gene TRBJ1-1; D may be TRBD1 (5 bases). CDR1 MNHNS and CDR2 SASEGT come from the germline V gene. Trimming left V 10 bases short and J 1 base short, with 13 bases between. This CDR3 contains 13 residues. Here the CDR3 DNA reads TGTGCCACAGGGATTTTCGGGAACACTGAAGCTTTCTTT. Translating it yields CATGIFGNTEAFF.

The genes are TRBV20-1 and TRBJ2-1; 12 bases fit TRBD2. With the DNA end fitting TRBJ2-7 better, the J assignment may be wrong. The CDR3 runs to 15 residues. The germline V gene has CDR1 DFQATT and CDR2 SNEGSKA (reference sequence). The CDR3 spells CSARRLAGAHNEQYF. CDR3 nucleotide sequence: TGCAGTGCTAGGAGACTAGCGGGAGCCCACAATGAGCAGTACTTC.

This clonotype has a handful of counts. The chain links TRBV7-2 to TRBJ2-3, with 10 bases aligning to TRBD2. CDR3 length: 15 residues. J lost 0 bases, V lost 5 bases, and 2 bases had no gene match. The germline V gene has CDR1 SGHTA and CDR2 FQGNSA. The CDR3 region is CASSTSGTSTDTQYF. The CDR3 nucleotides are TGTGCCAGCAGCACTAGCGGGACTAGCACAGATACGCAGTATTTT.

The chain recombines TRBV5-1 with TRBJ1-1; D might be TRBD1 (6 bases). Trimming left V 3 bases short and J 4 bases short, with 16 bases between. Germline-derived CDR1 and CDR2 are SGHRS and YFSETQ. The CDR3 runs to 15 residues. The CDR3 DNA is TGCGCCAGCAGCTCACAGGGAGCGTACGGCACTGAAGCTTTCTTT. Its translation is CASSSQGAYGTEAFF.

The CDR3 nucleotides are TGTGCCAGCAACCGCGGGCCAAACAATGAGCAGTTCTTC. Translation: CASNRGPNNEQFF. The gene calls are TRBV2 and TRBJ2-1; weak D call: TRBD2 (5 bases). CDR3 length: 13 amino acids. Trimming removed 7 bases from V and 5 bases from J, with 12 bases in between. Germline loops: CDR1 SNHLY, CDR2 FYNNEI.

This chain links TRBV5-6 with TRBJ2-7, with D perhaps matching TRBD1 or TRBD2 (5 bases each). The V end was cut by 2 bases, the J end by 4 bases, with 13 bases between. This CDR3 spans 14 amino acids. Germline loops: CDR1 SGHDT, CDR2 YYEEEE. The CDR3 region is CASSFRGADYEQYF. The CDR3 DNA reads as TGTGCCAGCAGCTTTCGAGGGGCGGATTACGAGCAGTACTTC.